A selection of T cell receptor beta chains follows, all from one sample in a study of persistence of HIV-infected CD4 T cells. TCRdb keeps only in-frame clones here, not all; method: immunoSEQ multiplex PCR. The sample has about 64,000 clones, under 80% seen once. No antigens are known for them. Source: CD4+ T cells sorted from PBMCs after roughly 18-hour stimulation, taken from a patient who received antiretroviral therapy. Receptor source: an adult man with HIV who was CMV-seropositive. Each CDR3 is given with its conserved first and last residue. A D gene is named only where the DNA matches it firmly. The listing skips clone size in some rows; elsewhere it reads once, few, many or a size class.

TRBD2	TRBJ2-4	once	TRBV7-2	CASSFEAGARNIQYF	TGTGCCAGCAGCTTCGAAGCGGGGGCCCGAAACATTCAGTACTTC
.	TRBJ1-5	.	TRBV19	CASSIASGAGQPQHF	TGTGCCAGTAGTATAGCGTCAGGGGCTGGTCAGCCCCAGCATTTT
TRBD1	TRBJ2-5	.	TRBV29-1	CSSRDRPQETQYF	TGCAGCTCCAGGGACAGGCCCCAAGAGACCCAGTACTTC
.	TRBJ2-3	few	TRBV10-2	CASRDVADTQYF	TGCGCCAGCAGAGATGTTGCAGATACGCAGTATTTT
TRBD1	TRBJ1-5	.	TRBV6-5	CASSPGQAQYQPQHF	TGTGCCAGCAGCCCGGGACAGGCCCAATATCAGCCCCAGCATTTT
TRBD1	TRBJ2-7	.	TRBV9	CASSVDATGGIYEQYF	TGTGCCAGCAGCGTAGACGCGACAGGGGGCATCTACGAGCAGTACTTC
.	TRBJ2-1	.	TRBV18	CASSPIAPGTYNEQFF	TGTGCCAGCTCACCAATAGCTCCGGGAACCTACAATGAGCAGTTCTTC
.	TRBJ2-1	many	TRBV7-9	CASSPGLGEGNEQFF	TGTGCCAGCAGCCCTGGTTTAGGGGAAGGCAATGAGCAGTTCTTC
TRBD1	TRBJ1-2	few	TRBV3-1/TRBV3-2	CASSPFAQGGDNYGYTF	TGTGCCAGCAGCCCTTTTGCCCAGGGGGGGGATAACTATGGCTACACCTTC
.	TRBJ2-5	once	TRBV19	CASSRAGGQETQYF	TGTGCCAGTAGTCGGGCCGGGGGTCAAGAGACCCAGTACTTC
.	TRBJ1-1	.	TRBV6-6	CASSTGQSQGGAFF	TGTGCCAGCAGTACTGGACAGTCCCAAGGCGGAGCTTTCTTT
TRBD1	TRBJ1-2	.	TRBV5-5	CASSPGQGNYGYTF	TGTGCCAGCAGCCCGGGACAGGGAAACTATGGCTACACCTTC
.	TRBJ2-7	.	TRBV28	CASSSSRPPREQYF	TGTGCCAGCAGTTCCAGCCGCCCCCCTCGCGAGCAGTACTTC
.	TRBJ2-1	once	TRBV27	CASSLWGPYNEQFF	TGTGCCAGCAGTTTATGGGGGCCCTACAATGAGCAGTTCTTC
.	TRBJ1-3	.	TRBV6-6	CASSYRGSGNTIYF	TGTGCCAGCAGTTACCGAGGCTCTGGAAACACCATATATTTT
TRBD2	TRBJ2-1	.	TRBV5-4	CASSLASGGANNEQFF	TGTGCCAGCAGCTTGGCGAGCGGGGGGGCCAACAATGAGCAGTTCTTC
TRBD2	TRBJ2-1	.	TRBV11-2	CASSTRGDREQFF	TGTGCCAGCAGTACACGGGGGGATCGTGAGCAGTTCTTC